Shown below are 17 T cell receptor beta chains from a single sample sequenced in a study of blood T cell repertoires in COVID-19. Libraries were prepared by immunoSEQ multiplex PCR; TCRdb keeps only in-frame clonotypes and omits some of them. The sample lists tens of thousands of clones; roughly 82% were seen once. Sequenced material: peripheral blood. The source is a human donor in a cohort sampled during active COVID-19.

V usage is TRBV3-1 (or the pseudogene TRBV3-2) and J usage is TRBJ1-1; D gene unclear. The CDR3 runs to 12 residues. V lost 2 bases and J 7 bases, leaving 8 bases between the germline ends. From germline, CDR1 is LGHDT and CDR2 YNNKEL (reference sequence). CDR3 loop: CASSQPFSEAFF. The CDR3, as DNA: TGTGCCAGCAGCCAACCTTTCAGTGAAGCTTTCTTT.

V usage is TRBV9 and J usage is TRBJ1-1, with no clear D. The CDR3 is 14 amino acids. V dropped 4 bases and J dropped 1 base, with 11 bases sitting between them. CDR1 and CDR2 (germline): SGDLS, YYNGEE. This CDR3 reads CASSTMGGNTEAFF. The CDR3 DNA is TGTGCCAGCAGCACTATGGGAGGGAACACTGAAGCTTTCTTT.

As to this clone: Germline and junction disagree at one end, which may indicate a read error. The gene calls are TRBV6-8 and TRBJ2-4; TRBD2 is a possible D gene (7 bases). The CDR3 extends over 16 amino acids. Germline-derived CDR1 and CDR2 are MNHGY and SAAAGT. CDR3 sequence: CASQWGGGGAKNIQYF. DNA of the CDR3: TGCGCCAGTCAATGGGGGGGCGGGGGAGCCAAAAACATTCAGTACTTC.

The chain couples TRBV2 to TRBJ1-5; 10 bases map to TRBD1. Germline values: CDR1 SNHLY, CDR2 FYNNEI. Trimming removed 6 bases from V and 6 bases from J; junction bases left unmatched: 2. The CDR3 covers 13 residues. In nucleotides, the CDR3 is TGTGCCAGCAGGGGGACAGGGGTTCAGCCCCAGCATTTT. Translation gives CASRGTGVQPQHF.

The chain joins TRBV5-1 to TRBJ2-5; D gene ambiguous. CDR1 is SGHRS, CDR2 YFSETQ, per germline. This CDR3 spans 13 amino acids. Trimming left V 3 bases short and J 2 bases short, with 8 bases between. The CDR3 DNA reads as TGCGCCAGCAGCTGGTCAGTACAAGAGACCCAGTACTTC. Translation gives CASSWSVQETQYF.

Only one count was recorded for this clone. The rearrangement joins TRBV28 to TRBJ2-5; 9 bases line up with TRBD2. The CDR3 is made up of 16 amino acids. Trimming cost V 3 bases and J 5 bases; bases outside gene matches: 10. Germline CDR1 is MDHEN and CDR2 is SYDVKM. The CDR3 coding sequence is TGTGCCAGCAGTTTCCAGGTAGCGGGGGCGGGGGAGACCCAGTACTTC. It translates to CASSFQVAGAGETQYF.

The chain links TRBV4-1 to TRBJ1-3, with D possibly matching TRBD1 (6 bases). The CDR3 runs 13 residues. The germline V and J ends were trimmed by 3 bases and 7 bases, with 10 bases remaining between them. The germline V gene has CDR1 MGHRA and CDR2 YSYEKL. CDR3 in amino acids: CASSHPRGNTIYF. CDR3 in DNA: TGCGCCAGCAGCCACCCCAGGGGTAACACCATATATTTT.

The chain links TRBV6-6 to TRBJ2-2, with 8 bases identical to TRBD1. This CDR3 is 17 amino acids long. With 5 bases clipped from V and 0 bases from J, the junction kept 8 bases outside the gene matches. Germline-derived CDR1 and CDR2 are MNHNY and SVGAGI (reference sequence). This CDR3 is CASSPRTGRPNTGELFF. DNA for the CDR3: TGTGCCAGCAGTCCCCGGACAGGGCGGCCGAACACCGGGGAGCTGTTTTTT.

The gene calls are TRBV19 and TRBJ2-7; 9 bases are a match to TRBD1. The CDR3 covers 15 residues. CDR1 is LNHDA and CDR2 is SQIVND in the germline V gene (reference sequence). Trimming took 1 base from V and 3 from J; bases not matched to a gene: 4. The DNA of the CDR3 is TGTGCCAGTAGTATAGCACAGGGGGCGAACTACGAGCAGTACTTC. Protein product: CASSIAQGANYEQYF.

The chain joins TRBV7-2 to TRBJ2-7, with D possibly being TRBD1 (6 bases). The germline gives CDR1 SGHTA, CDR2 FQGNSA. This CDR3 has 13 amino acids. Trimming stripped 2 bases from V and 5 bases from J, with 10 bases between. In DNA, the CDR3 is TGTGCCAGCAGCTTACAGTACAGGGACGAGCAGTACTTC. It yields the protein CASSLQYRDEQYF.

CDR3 bases: TGTGCCAGCTCACCGGGGACAGGGTCCTTGAACACTGAAGCTTTCTTT. This translates into CASSPGTGSLNTEAFF. The rearrangement uses TRBV18 and TRBJ1-1; TRBD1 aligns across 9 bases. J gave up 0 bases and V 3 bases, and 5 bases lay outside the gene matches. The CDR3 is 16 residues long. Germline V gene data show CDR1 as KGHSH and CDR2 as LQKENI.

V gene TRBV7-9 combines with J gene TRBJ1-2; D is unclear. Trimming pared 2 bases from V and 8 bases from J, leaving 6 bases between. CDR3 size: 11 residues. Germline V gives CDR1 SEHNR, CDR2 FQNEAQ (reference sequence). The CDR3 sequence: CASSLMRGYTF. DNA of the CDR3: TGTGCCAGCAGCTTAATGAGAGGCTACACCTTC.

The chain joins TRBV5-4 to TRBJ2-4; the D gene is possibly TRBD2 (5 bases). The V and J ends lost 5 bases and 7 bases respectively, with 22 bases between them. CDR3 length: 16 amino acids. Germline V gene lookup returns CDR1 SGHNT and CDR2 YYREEE (reference sequence). CDR3 protein: CASSSFGNTRENIQYF. For the CDR3, the DNA is TGTGCCAGCAGTTCATTCGGGAATACAAGGGAGAACATTCAGTACTTC.

About this clone itself: Other nucleotide sequences from this sample produce the same CDR3. The genes are TRBV28 and TRBJ1-2; no clear D. CDR1 and CDR2 (germline): MDHEN, SYDVKM. V lost 3 bases and J 5 bases, leaving 4 bases between the germline ends. The CDR3 is made up of 11 amino acids. DNA of the CDR3: TGTGCCAGCAGTTTGCGGTATGGCTACACCTTC. Amino acids: CASSLRYGYTF.

The chain joins TRBV5-1 to TRBJ2-3, with 16 bases that match TRBD2. J lost 4 bases, V lost 0 bases, and 2 bases had no gene match. CDR3 size: 17 residues. The V gene's germline CDR1 is SGHRS and CDR2 YFSETQ. CDR3: CASSLAGTSGGADTQYF. The DNA of the CDR3 is TGCGCCAGCAGCTTGGCCGGGACTAGCGGGGGGGCAGATACGCAGTATTTT.

The chain joins TRBV4-2 to TRBJ1-1; D is unclear. Germline assignment: CDR1 LGHNA and CDR2 YNFKEQ. Trimming pared 3 bases from V and 0 bases from J, leaving 11 bases between. The CDR3 loop spans 15 amino acids. This chain's CDR3 is CASSHTGLLNTEAFF. CDR3 DNA sequence: TGTGCCAGCAGCCACACCGGTCTTTTGAACACTGAAGCTTTCTTT.

The rearrangement joins TRBV5-4 to TRBJ1-4; possible D gene TRBD1, 6 bases. The CDR3 runs to 14 residues. Between the trimmed V and J ends, which lost 4 bases and 1 base, there was a span of 8 bases. Germline values: CDR1 SGHNT, CDR2 YYREEE (reference sequence). The CDR3 DNA reads TGTGCCAGCAGCCGGGACATAACTAATGAAAAACTGTTTTTT. Its translation: CASSRDITNEKLFF.